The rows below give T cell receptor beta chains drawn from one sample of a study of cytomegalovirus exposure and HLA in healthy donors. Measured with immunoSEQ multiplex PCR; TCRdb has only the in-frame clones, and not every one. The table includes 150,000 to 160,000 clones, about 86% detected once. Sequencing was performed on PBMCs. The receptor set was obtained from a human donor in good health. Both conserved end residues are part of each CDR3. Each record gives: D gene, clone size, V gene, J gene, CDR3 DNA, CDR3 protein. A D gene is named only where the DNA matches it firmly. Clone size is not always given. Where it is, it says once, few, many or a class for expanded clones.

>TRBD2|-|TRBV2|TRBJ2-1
TGTGCCAGCAGGGGACTAGCGGGAGGCTCCAATGAGCAGTTCTTC
CASRGLAGGSNEQFF
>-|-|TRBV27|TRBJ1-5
TGTGCCAGCAGTTTACTAGGGGGTGGCAATCAGCCCCAGCATTTT
CASSLLGGGNQPQHF
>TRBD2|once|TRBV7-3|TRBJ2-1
TGTGCCAGCAGCTCGGGACTAGCGGGGAGAGCCTCCTACAATGAGCAGTTCTTC
CASSSGLAGRASYNEQFF
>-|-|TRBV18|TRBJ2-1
TGTGCCAGCTCACCATCGACTCCCGTCTACAATGAGCAGTTCTTC
CASSPSTPVYNEQFF
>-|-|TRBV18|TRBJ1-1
TGTGCCAGCTCACCAAGACACGGGAACACTGAAGCTTTCTTT
CASSPRHGNTEAFF
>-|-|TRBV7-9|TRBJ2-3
TGTGCCAGCAGCTTAGGACGGACAGTGCCAGATACGCAGTATTTT
CASSLGRTVPDTQYF
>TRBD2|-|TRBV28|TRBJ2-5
TGTGCCAGCAGTTTTAGACTAGCGGGAGAGGTGGGGGACTTC
CASSFRLAGEVGDF
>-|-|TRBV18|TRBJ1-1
TGTGCCAGCTCACCCGGACAGAACACTGAAGCTTTCTTT
CASSPGQNTEAFF
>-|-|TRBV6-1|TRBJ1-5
TGTGCCAGCAAATGGTCAGGGTTCAATCAGCCCCAGCATTTT
CASKWSGFNQPQHF
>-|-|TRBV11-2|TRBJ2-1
TGTGCCAGCAGCTTAACAGTCAGCTCCTACAATGAGCAGTTCTTC
CASSLTVSSYNEQFF
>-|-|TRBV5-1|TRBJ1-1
TGCGCCAGCAGCCGACAGATCATGAACACTGAAGCTTTCTTT
CASSRQIMNTEAFF
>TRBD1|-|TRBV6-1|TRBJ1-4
TGTGCCAGCAGGACAGGGTGGGAGGAAAAACTGTTTTTT
CASRTGWEEKLFF
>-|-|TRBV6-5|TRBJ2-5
TGTGCCAGCACGGGGGACCAAGAGACCCAGTACTTC
CASTGDQETQYF
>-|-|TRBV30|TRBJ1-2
TGTGCCCGGAGGGGTTGTTCGGGTAACTATGGCTACACCTTC
CARRGCSGNYGYTF
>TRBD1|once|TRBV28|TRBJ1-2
TGTGCCAGCAGTCAACAGGGGGATCGGGGCTACACCTTC
CASSQQGDRGYTF
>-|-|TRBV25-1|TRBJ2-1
TGTGCCAGCAGTGATATCGGGTTCTCCTACAATGAGCAGTTCTTC
CASSDIGFSYNEQFF
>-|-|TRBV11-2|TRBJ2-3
TGTGCCAGCAGCTCGACTCCTGCCTCTAGCACAGATACGCAGTATTTT
CASSSTPASSTDTQYF
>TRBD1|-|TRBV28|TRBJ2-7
TGTGCCAGCAGAAAGGGACAGGGCGAGCAGTACTTC
CASRKGQGEQYF
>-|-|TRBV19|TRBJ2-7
TGTGCCAGTAGTACCCCGAGTCAGGGTACCTACGACGAGCAGTACTTC
CASSTPSQGTYDEQYF
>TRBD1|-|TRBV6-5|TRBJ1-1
TGTGCCAGCATTGGACAGGGGGGTGAAGCTTTCTTT
CASIGQGGEAFF
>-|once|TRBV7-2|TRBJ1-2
TGTGCCAGCAGCCTATCAAGACTGACCAGCTCCCCCCTTAACTATGGCTACACCTTC
CASSLSRLTSSPLNYGYTF
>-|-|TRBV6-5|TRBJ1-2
TGTGCCAGCAGTTACGGAGCCGTCAGACCCAACTATGGCTACACCTTC
CASSYGAVRPNYGYTF
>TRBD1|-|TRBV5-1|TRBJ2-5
TGCGCCAGCACCGTCCGGGACAGGGGGGGAACCCAGTACTTC
CASTVRDRGGTQYF
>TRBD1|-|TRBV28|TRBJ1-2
TGTGCCAGCAGTCCCGACAGGGTGCCGGGTGGCTACACCTTC
CASSPDRVPGGYTF
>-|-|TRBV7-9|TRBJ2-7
TGTGCCAGCAGCAACTCAGGGGCAGGTACCTACGAGCAGTACTTC
CASSNSGAGTYEQYF
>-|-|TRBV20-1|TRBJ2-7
TGCAGTGCTAGTGACGGGGTGGAGCAGTACTTC
CSASDGVEQYF
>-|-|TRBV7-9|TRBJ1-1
TGTGCCAGCAACGGACATTCGAACACTGAAGCTTTCTTT
CASNGHSNTEAFF
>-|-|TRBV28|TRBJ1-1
TGTGCCAGCCGAGAGGAGAGCTTTCGCAACACTGAAGCTTTCTTT
CASREESFRNTEAFF
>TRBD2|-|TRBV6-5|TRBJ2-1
TGTGCCAGCAGTTACCTCACTAGCGGGGCATACAATGAGCAGTTCTTC
CASSYLTSGAYNEQFF
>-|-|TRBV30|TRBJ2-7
TGTGCCTGGTCCCGGTCGGGAGCCAGAGGTGAGCAGTACTTC
CAWSRSGARGEQYF
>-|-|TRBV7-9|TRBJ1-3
TGTGCCAGCAGCCGAGCCTTGAGCTCTGGAAACACCATATATTTT
CASSRALSSGNTIYF
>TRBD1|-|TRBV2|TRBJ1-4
TGTGCCAGCAGTACAGGGGGCTCAACTAATGAAAAACTGTTTTTT
CASSTGGSTNEKLFF
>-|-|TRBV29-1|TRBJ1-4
TGCAGCGTTAAACAGGGAGATGAAAAACTGTTTTTT
CSVKQGDEKLFF
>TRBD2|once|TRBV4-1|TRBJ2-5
TGCGCCAGCGCCAAAAGCGGGGTGGGTCAAGAGACCCAGTACTTC
CASAKSGVGQETQYF
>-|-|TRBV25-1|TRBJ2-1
TGTGCCAGCAGTGAAGGGAGTAGCTCCTACAATGAGCAGTTCTTC
CASSEGSSSYNEQFF
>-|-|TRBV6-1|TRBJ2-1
TGTGCCAGCAAAGTGGGCGCAGGGTCCAATGAGCAGTTCTTC
CASKVGAGSNEQFF
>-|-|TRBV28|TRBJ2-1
TGTGCCAGCAATCTCGGCGGATCCTACAATGAGCAGTTCTTC
CASNLGGSYNEQFF
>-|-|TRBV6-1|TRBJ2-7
TGTGCCAGCAGTGAGCATGCTAGCTCCTACGAGCAGTACTTC
CASSEHASSYEQYF
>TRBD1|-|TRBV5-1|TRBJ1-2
TGCGCCAGCAGCTTGGAAGCCGGGACAGATTATGGCTACACCTTC
CASSLEAGTDYGYTF
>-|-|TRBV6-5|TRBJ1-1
TGTGCCAGCAGTTTAGTAACGGGTTGGACTGAAGCTTTCTTT
CASSLVTGWTEAFF
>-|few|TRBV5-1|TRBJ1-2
TGCGCCAGCAGCTCGAGTCGGGGGTGGCATGGCTACACCTTC
CASSSSRGWHGYTF
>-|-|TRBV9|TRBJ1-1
TGTGCCAGCAGCGTAACGGGTATGAACACTGAAGCTTTCTTT
CASSVTGMNTEAFF
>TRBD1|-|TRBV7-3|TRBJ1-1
TGTGCCAGCAGCTTAGGGGGACAGGGGAACACTGAAGCTTTCTTT
CASSLGGQGNTEAFF
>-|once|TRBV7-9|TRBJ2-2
TGTGCCAGCAGACAAATTACAGGGACCGGGGAGCTGTTTTTT
CASRQITGTGELFF
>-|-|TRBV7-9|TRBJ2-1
TGTGCCAGCAGGGACAGTTTAGGCAATGAGCAGTTCTTC
CASRDSLGNEQFF
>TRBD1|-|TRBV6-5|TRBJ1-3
TGTGCCAGCAGGGGGACAGGCTCTGGAAACACCATATATTTT
CASRGTGSGNTIYF
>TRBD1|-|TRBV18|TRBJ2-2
TGTGCCAGCTCACCCCGACAGGGTCCCGGGGAGCTGTTTTTT
CASSPRQGPGELFF
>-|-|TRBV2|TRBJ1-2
TGTGCCAGCAGGCGGGGGGAGGGGATCTATGGCTACACCTTC
CASRRGEGIYGYTF
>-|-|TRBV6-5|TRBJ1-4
TGTGCCAGCAGTGCGACAGCCCATGAAAAACTGTTTTTT
CASSATAHEKLFF
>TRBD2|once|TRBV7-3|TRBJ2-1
TGTGCCAGCAGCGCGATGCCGGGACTAGTCGATGAGCAGTTCTTC
CASSAMPGLVDEQFF
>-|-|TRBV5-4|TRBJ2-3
TGTGCCAGCAGCTTCATGCCCAGGTCCACAGATACGCAGTATTTT
CASSFMPRSTDTQYF
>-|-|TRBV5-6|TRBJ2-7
TGTGCCAGCAGCTACCCGGGACAATCCGTCGAGCAGTACTTC
CASSYPGQSVEQYF